Below, one T cell receptor beta chain is given with its context. These data originate in a study of blood T cell repertoires in COVID-19. Study context: Samples representing acute and convalescent COVID-19 were sourced from the United States, Italy and Spain.

The CDR3 covers 14 residues. Germline lookup yields CDR1 MNHNY and CDR2 SVGAGI (reference sequence). J gave up 4 bases and V 7 bases, and 9 bases lay outside the gene matches. Per the original methods: Scientists estimated how many nucleated cells there were by amplifying reference gene primers. Assay: immunoSEQ multiplex PCR; the TCRdb copy retains only in-frame clones and omits some. That table is the source of V, J and clone size, and D and trimming were worked out from the DNA. The sample carries a few hundred thousand clones, around 89% recorded once. The sequencing sample was made of PBMCs or T cells enriched from blood (not recorded which). V and J are TRBV6-6 and TRBJ1-1; TRBD1 matches 7 bases. This TCR derives from a woman aged 30 to 39 who had recovered from COVID-19. CDR3 protein: CASILQGRTTEAFF. The CDR3 nucleotides are TGTGCCAGCATTTTACAGGGGAGAACCACTGAAGCTTTCTTT.